Below, 28 T cell receptor beta chains from the same sample are listed, as sequenced in a study of patients and donors after allogeneic stem cell transplantation. TCRdb reprocessed the RT-PCR reads via MiXCR and lists one record per CDR3 protein. The sample lists 80,000 to 90,000 distinct CDR3 sequences; under 50% were seen once. Specimen: blood, either unsorted or a sorted T cell fraction (not recorded which). Every receptor here comes from a human donor who was either an allogeneic HSCT recipient or a stem cell or donor lymphocyte infusion donor (not recorded which). It is not recorded whose cells these are; they may come from a transplant donor.

V usage is TRBV5-1 and J usage is TRBJ2-1, with no clear D. Germline CDR1 SGHRS, CDR2 YFSETQ. Trimming cost V 1 base and J 6 bases, with 17 bases left between them. The CDR3 covers 16 residues. CDR3 amino acids: CASSLLGKKTGNEQFF. CDR3 DNA sequence: TGCGCCAGCAGCTTGTTGGGGAAGAAAACTGGCAATGAGCAGTTCTTC.

The chain couples TRBV25-1 to TRBJ2-3, with unresolved D. The V and J ends lost 3 bases and 2 bases respectively, with 6 bases between them. CDR1 and CDR2 from the germline V gene are MGHDK and SYGVNS. The CDR3 is made up of 13 amino acids. DNA of the CDR3: TGTGCCAGCAGTGACCACAACACAGATACGCAGTATTTT. Translating gives CASSDHNTDTQYF. Drawing the rest from reference TRBV25-1 and TRBJ2-3, the complete variable domain is EADIYQTPRYLVIGTGKKITLECSQTMGHDKMYWYQQDPGMELHLIHYSYGVNSTEKGDLSSESTVSRIRTEHFPLTLESARPSHTSQYLCASSDHNTDTQYFGPGTRLTVL.

This clonotype was observed a handful of times. The rearrangement links TRBV5-1 to TRBJ1-1; a weak D match, TRBD1 (5 bases). Trimming left V 2 bases short and J 5 bases short, with 7 bases between. The CDR3 runs 12 residues. CDR1 SGHRS and CDR2 YFSETQ come from the germline V gene. CDR3 amino acids: CASSFEGTEAFF. In DNA, the CDR3 is TGCGCCAGCAGCTTTGAGGGGACTGAAGCTTTCTTT.

The chain is built from TRBV5-1 and TRBJ1-5; 10 bases are a match to TRBD1. The J segment lost 1 base and the V segment lost 2 bases, leaving 6 bases of the junction unmatched. The germline V gene has CDR1 SGHRS and CDR2 YFSETQ. This CDR3 region has 17 residues. The CDR3 here is CASSLLPGQGSNQPQHF. The DNA of the CDR3 is TGCGCCAGCAGCTTATTACCGGGACAGGGGAGCAATCAGCCCCAGCATTTT.

V and J are TRBV9 and TRBJ1-1; TRBD1 matches 7 bases. Germline V gene lookup returns CDR1 SGDLS and CDR2 YYNGEE. This CDR3 is built from 17 residues. The junction had 14 bases not matched to a gene; V was cut back by 4 bases and J by 2 bases. This chain's CDR3 is CASSPVGRGTANTEAFF. The CDR3 nucleotides read TGTGCCAGCAGCCCGGTTGGGCGAGGGACAGCCAACACTGAAGCTTTCTTT.

The chain is built from TRBV15 and TRBJ1-4, with 7 bases aligning to TRBD1. The trim removed 3 bases at V and 8 bases at J, leaving 6 bases unmatched. The CDR3 loop spans 14 amino acids. The germline CDR1 and CDR2 sequences are LNHNV and YYDKDF (reference sequence). CDR3 nucleotide sequence: TGTGCCACCAGCAGCCACAGGGGAGAGGAAAAACTGTTTTTT. This sequence encodes CATSSHRGEEKLFF.

This rearrangement joins TRBV27 to TRBJ2-7; D call uncertain. CDR1 is MNHEY and CDR2 is SMNVEV in the germline V gene (reference sequence). CDR3 length: 13 amino acids. The germline V and J ends were trimmed by 5 bases and 6 bases, with 14 bases remaining between them. CDR3 in DNA: TGTGCCAGCAGTCCGGGTTTGAAAAGCGAGCAGTACTTC. This gives the protein CASSPGLKSEQYF.

This chain uses TRBV6-5 with TRBJ1-1; D unresolved. This CDR3 is 17 amino acids long. V was clipped by 2 bases and J by 5 bases, with 21 bases between them. Germline V gives CDR1 MNHEY, CDR2 SVGAGI. In DNA, the CDR3 is TGTGCCAGCAGTTACATCCAGCCTAAACCAACCGGAACTGAAGCTTTCTTT. Translated: CASSYIQPKPTGTEAFF.

V and J are TRBV14 and TRBJ1-2, with D perhaps TRBD1 (6 bases). The ends were cut back, 4 bases at V and 3 bases at J, with 12 bases in the middle. The CDR3 has 14 amino acids. Germline lookup yields CDR1 SGHDN and CDR2 FVKESK. The CDR3 sequence is CASSPDRYYYGYTF. As DNA, the CDR3 is TGTGCCAGCAGCCCGGACAGATATTACTATGGCTACACCTTC.

This clonotype was found a few times. The rearrangement links TRBV7-2 to TRBJ1-2, with D hard to call. Between the trimmed V and J ends, which lost 5 bases and 0 bases, there was a span of 13 bases. Germline assignment: CDR1 SGHTA and CDR2 FQGNSA. CDR3 length: 15 amino acids. In nucleotides, the CDR3 is TGTGCCAGCAGCGTTCAAGGTACCCCTAACTATGGCTACACCTTC. It yields the protein CASSVQGTPNYGYTF.

This clonotype has more than one count but fewer than ten. As DNA, the CDR3 is TGCAGCGTTGGACAGGGATTAACCGGGGAGCTGTTTTTT. It encodes CSVGQGLTGELFF. This sequence joins TRBV29-1 and TRBJ2-2; 7 positions agree with TRBD1. Trimming removed 4 bases from V and 5 bases from J; junction bases left unmatched: 4. Per germline, CDR1 SQVTM and CDR2 ANQGSEA. There are 13 residues in the CDR3.

This clonotype has more than one count but fewer than ten. V is TRBV6-2 or TRBV6-3 and J is TRBJ2-1; 8 positions match TRBD2. Germline V gene sequence: CDR1 MNHEY, CDR2 SVGEGT. The CDR3 spans 14 residues. The V and J ends lost 7 bases and 4 bases, in that order; junction bases with no gene match: 6. The CDR3 nucleotides read TGTGCCAGCACCCCTAGCGGGCCGTACAATGAGCAGTTCTTC. This sequence encodes CASTPSGPYNEQFF.

V is TRBV2 and J is TRBJ2-2; TRBD2 might be the D (6 bases). Trimming shortened V by 4 bases and J by 0 bases, and 15 bases separated the two germline ends. Germline CDR1 SNHLY, CDR2 FYNNEI. The CDR3 runs to 17 residues. This CDR3 is CASSGGTPHSNTGELFF. DNA of the CDR3: TGTGCCAGCAGTGGTGGGACTCCCCATTCGAACACCGGGGAGCTGTTTTTT.

V is TRBV12-3 or TRBV12-4 and J is TRBJ1-5; D ambiguous. Trimming removed 6 bases at V and 7 bases at J, with 10 bases between. The CDR3 has 12 amino acids. CDR3 in DNA: TGTGCCAGCAGCCCGCGGGAGCAGCCCCAGCATTTT. It specifies CASSPREQPQHF.

The rearrangement links TRBV5-1 to TRBJ1-2, with D possibly TRBD1 on 6 matching bases. The CDR3 sequence is 14 residues long. V was trimmed by 4 bases and J by 8 bases, leaving 18 bases between them. The germline CDR1 and CDR2 sequences are SGHRS and YFSETQ. CDR3 in amino acids: CASSPWDTARGYTF. For the CDR3, the DNA is TGCGCCAGCAGCCCCTGGGACACCGCTCGCGGCTACACCTTC.

In its sample, this clonotype was seen a few times. For the CDR3, the DNA is TGTGCCAGCAGTGCTAACGCTCGGCGGGCTACCTACGAGCAGTACTTC. Translation: CASSANARRATYEQYF. The rearrangement links TRBV28 to TRBJ2-7, with a tentative D call TRBD2 (5 bases). The ends were cut back, 5 bases at V and 2 bases at J, with 19 bases in the middle. Germline values: CDR1 MDHEN, CDR2 SYDVKM. The CDR3 loop spans 16 amino acids. Full variable domain (rest looked up from reference TRBV28 and TRBJ2-7): DVKVTQSSRYLVKRTGEKVFLECVQDMDHENMFWYRQDPGLGLRLIYFSYDVKMKEKGDIPEGYSVSREKKERFSLILESASTNQTSMYLCASSANARRATYEQYFGPGTRLTVT.

This clonotype appeared a few times. The chain has TRBV3-1 and TRBJ1-1; D call uncertain. There are 15 residues in the CDR3. V dropped 0 bases and J dropped 2 bases, with 10 bases sitting between them. Germline V gives CDR1 LGHDT, CDR2 YNNKEL (reference sequence). CDR3 bases: TGTGCCAGCAGCCAAGACCAGATTTCAAACACTGAAGCTTTCTTT. Translated, it gives CASSQDQISNTEAFF.

This clonotype came up a few times. The V gene is TRBV7-6, the J gene TRBJ1-2, with 10 bases that match TRBD1. The germline V gene encodes CDR1 SGHVS and CDR2 FNYEAQ. The CDR3 spans 14 residues. V gave up 1 base and J gave up 9 bases; unmatched junction bases: 5. CDR3 nucleotides: TGTGCCAGCAGCTTAGAGACAGGGGGCGGGAGCTACACCTTC. It translates to CASSLETGGGSYTF.

This chain joins TRBV20-1 and TRBJ1-2; no firm D call. V was shortened by 3 bases and J by 8 bases, with 13 bases between the two germline ends. The germline V gene encodes CDR1 DFQATT and CDR2 SNEGSKA (reference sequence). This CDR3 has 12 amino acids. The CDR3 protein is CSASQADVGYTF. The CDR3, as DNA: TGCAGTGCTAGTCAGGCAGATGTAGGCTACACCTTC.

The CDR3 here is CASSLGDLSYGYTF. CDR3 nucleotides: TGCGCCAGCAGCTTAGGGGACCTCTCTTATGGCTACACCTTC. J is TRBJ1-2 and V is TRBV5-1; perhaps TRBD1 as D (5 bases). Trimming removed 2 bases from V and 5 bases from J, with 13 bases in between. The germline CDR1 and CDR2 sequences are SGHRS and YFSETQ. The CDR3 is 14 residues long.

This clonotype was counted only a few times. V and J are TRBV29-1 and TRBJ1-1, with a possible D match to TRBD1 (5 bases). Germline values: CDR1 SQVTM, CDR2 ANQGSEA. The CDR3 length is 13 residues. Trimming pared 5 bases from V and 1 base from J, leaving 11 bases between. CDR3 DNA: TGCAGCGTTATCCGACAGAAGAACACTGAAGCTTTCTTT. It yields the protein CSVIRQKNTEAFF.

This clonotype was seen only a few times. The chain has TRBV18 and TRBJ1-2; perhaps TRBD1 as D (6 bases). Trimming shortened V by 3 bases and J by 6 bases, and 11 bases separated the two germline ends. The CDR3 loop spans 13 amino acids. Germline assignment: CDR1 KGHSH and CDR2 LQKENI. CDR3 coding DNA: TGTGCCAGCTCACCGACACAGGGAAATGGCTACACCTTC. It translates to CASSPTQGNGYTF.

This clonotype was detected a few times. This chain uses TRBV12-3 or TRBV12-4 with TRBJ1-5, with D possibly TRBD1 on 5 matching bases. The V end lost 4 bases, the J end lost 7 bases, and 14 bases lay between the germline ends. The CDR3 runs 14 residues. Here the CDR3 reads CASSSHGAGQPQHF. The DNA of the CDR3 is TGTGCCAGCAGTTCCCATGGGGCGGGGCAGCCCCAGCATTTT.

The V call is TRBV6-2 or TRBV6-3, the J call TRBJ1-1; unclear D gene. Per the germline V gene, CDR1 is MNHEY and CDR2 is SVGEGT. The CDR3 spans 17 residues. V was clipped by 2 bases and J by 0 bases, with 16 bases between them. The CDR3 spells CASSYPLQEALNTEAFF. CDR3 in DNA: TGTGCCAGCAGTTACCCATTGCAGGAGGCTCTGAACACTGAAGCTTTCTTT.

This clonotype was counted between two and nine times. The chain carries TRBV9 and TRBJ1-1; 7 bases match TRBD1. The V gene's germline CDR1 is SGDLS and CDR2 YYNGEE. The V segment lost 3 bases and the J segment 1 base; nucleotides outside the gene matches: 3. This CDR3 is built from 14 residues. The CDR3 nucleotides are TGTGCCAGCAGCGAGGGACAGACGAACACTGAAGCTTTCTTT. Encoded protein: CASSEGQTNTEAFF.

The chain couples TRBV7-2 to TRBJ1-5; possible D gene TRBD1, 5 bases. The CDR3 contains 14 residues. The V end lost 4 bases, the J end lost 0 bases, and 7 bases lay between the germline ends. In germline, CDR1 is SGHTA, CDR2 FQGNSA. The CDR3 sequence: CASSSDSSNQPQHF. Written as DNA, the CDR3 is TGTGCCAGCAGCTCAGACAGTAGCAATCAGCCCCAGCATTTT.

V is TRBV29-1 and J is TRBJ1-3; no clear D gene. The CDR3 runs 13 residues. Germline loops: CDR1 SQVTM, CDR2 ANQGSEA. Trimming pared 5 bases from V and 4 bases from J, leaving 12 bases between. DNA for the CDR3: TGCAGCGTTAGGCGCTTGGGAGGAAACACCATATATTTT. Protein sequence: CSVRRLGGNTIYF.

The chain joins TRBV29-1 to TRBJ1-1; a weak D match, TRBD1 (6 bases). Trimming shortened V by 7 bases and J by 1 base, and 13 bases separated the two germline ends. From germline, CDR1 is SQVTM and CDR2 ANQGSEA. The CDR3 has 13 amino acids. The CDR3 spells CSARTAENTEAFF. CDR3 nucleotides: TGCAGCGCGCGGACAGCAGAGAACACTGAAGCTTTCTTT.